One and the same sample provided the 15 T cell receptor beta chains below, sequenced in a study of cytomegalovirus exposure and HLA in healthy donors. The PCR ran on 60 Vbeta and 13 Jbeta primers. The repertoire was sequenced with immunoSEQ multiplex PCR; TCRdb's copy has only in-frame clones and lacks some. Among 180,000 or so clones listed, more than 75% were seen once. Sequencing was performed on PBMCs. These receptors all come from a man aged 35 to 55 in good health and CMV-seronegative.

The chain couples TRBV7-3 to TRBJ2-3, with 8 bases identical to TRBD2. Germline CDR1 reads SGHTA; CDR2 reads FQGTGA. V dropped 2 bases and J dropped 8; count of bases not matched to a gene: 9. The CDR3 has 15 amino acids. Written as DNA, the CDR3 is TGTGCCAGCAGCTTAGGCGGGGGGCCCGGGGTTACGCAGTATTTT. Translation gives CASSLGGGPGVTQYF.

The J gene is TRBJ2-1, the V gene TRBV19; the match to TRBD2 covers 10 bases. The junction had 13 bases not matched to a gene; V was cut back by 7 bases and J by 7 bases. Germline V gene sequence: CDR1 LNHDA, CDR2 SQIVND (reference sequence). This CDR3 region has 16 residues. CDR3: CASTDTGTSAFNEQFF. In DNA, the CDR3 is TGTGCCAGTACCGATACCGGGACTAGCGCCTTTAATGAGCAGTTCTTC.

This chain uses TRBV28 with TRBJ2-5; D gene unclear. Germline CDR1 and CDR2: MDHEN and SYDVKM. The CDR3 contains 13 residues. Trimming shortened V by 5 bases and J by 7 bases, and 14 bases separated the two germline ends. The CDR3 region is CASSPRPLGTQYF. CDR3 nucleotide sequence: TGTGCCAGCAGTCCTCGTCCTCTCGGGACCCAGTACTTC.

V and J are TRBV15 and TRBJ1-1, with D perhaps TRBD1 (6 bases). The V gene lost 3 bases and the J gene lost 0 bases, with 11 bases spanning the gap. Germline CDR1 reads LNHNV; CDR2 reads YYDKDF (reference sequence). This CDR3 is built from 15 residues. CDR3 bases: TGTGCCACCAGCAGCGGGGGGCTGTTGAACACTGAAGCTTTCTTT. This sequence encodes CATSSGGLLNTEAFF. The entire variable domain, with the rest obtained from reference TRBV15 and TRBJ1-1, is as follows: DAMVIQNPRYQVTQFGKPVTLSCSQTLNHNVMYWYQQKSSQAPKLLFHYYDKDFNNEADTPDNFQSRRPNTSFCFLDIRSPGLGDTAMYLCATSSGGLLNTEAFFGQGTRLTVV.

The gene calls are TRBV18 and TRBJ2-6, with D maybe TRBD1 (5 bases). The germline V and J ends were trimmed by 3 bases and 0 bases, with 6 bases remaining between them. The germline V gene encodes CDR1 KGHSH and CDR2 LQKENI. The length of the CDR3 is 15 residues. CDR3 DNA: TGTGCCAGCTCACCGGGGCTCTCTGGGGCCAACGTCCTGACTTTC. Translating it yields CASSPGLSGANVLTF. The full variable domain, rest sourced from reference TRBV18 and TRBJ2-6, is NAGVMQNPRHLVRRRGQEARLRCSPMKGHSHVYWYRQLPEEGLKFMVYLQKENIIDESGMPKERFSAEFPKEGPSILRIQQVVRGDSAAYFCASSPGLSGANVLTFGAGSRLTVL.

CDR3 amino acids: CASSFARNTEAFF. In DNA form, the CDR3 reads TGTGCCAGCAGCTTTGCGAGGAACACTGAAGCTTTCTTT. The chain is built from TRBV11-3 and TRBJ1-1; D not certain. This CDR3 region has 13 residues. The V and J ends lost 3 bases and 1 base respectively, with 6 bases between them. The V gene's germline CDR1 is SGHNT and CDR2 YENEEA.

CDR3 sequence reads: CASSRSDRVVGNTIYF. The CDR3 DNA is TGTGCCAGCAGCCGTTCCGACAGGGTAGTCGGAAACACCATATATTTT. This chain connects TRBV7-8 to TRBJ1-3; 7 nucleotides match TRBD1. The ends lost 5 bases at V and 4 bases at J; junction bases unmatched: 11. The germline gives CDR1 SGHVS, CDR2 FQNEAQ. The CDR3 runs 16 residues.

This clone was recorded a few times. V is TRBV27 and J is TRBJ1-6, with TRBD1 identical over 10 bases. CDR3 length: 15 residues. Germline V lookup: CDR1 MNHEY, CDR2 SMNVEV (reference sequence). With V trimmed by 5 bases and J by 7 bases, 5 bases remained unmatched. CDR3 protein: CASSQWTGGNSPLHF. DNA for the CDR3: TGTGCCAGCAGTCAATGGACAGGGGGGAATTCACCCCTCCACTTT.

The chain carries TRBV2 and TRBJ1-4, with TRBD1 as a possible D gene (5 bases). Trimming shortened V by 7 bases and J by 8 bases, and 20 bases separated the two germline ends. There are 15 residues in the CDR3. The V gene's germline CDR1 is SNHLY and CDR2 FYNNEI. The CDR3 sequence is CASNLGPPGNEKLFF. The CDR3 nucleotides are TGTGCCAGCAATCTGGGCCCCCCAGGGAACGAAAAACTGTTTTTT.

The chain joins TRBV9 to TRBJ2-2, with TRBD2 matching 12 bases. V lost 0 bases and J lost 6; bases outside the gene matches: 0. Germline V CDR1 and CDR2: SGDLS, YYNGEE. This CDR3 has 15 residues. The CDR3 region is CASSVGLAGAGELFF. The CDR3 DNA sequence: TGTGCCAGCAGCGTAGGACTAGCGGGGGCCGGGGAGCTGTTTTTT.

The genes are TRBV29-1 and TRBJ2-5, with 9 bases lining up with TRBD2. The CDR3 runs 13 residues. CDR1 is SQVTM, CDR2 ANQGSEA, per germline. With V trimmed by 5 bases and J by 4 bases, 5 bases remained unmatched. The CDR3 loop reads CSVRRGGRETQYF. The CDR3 DNA follows: TGCAGCGTTCGGCGGGGGGGCCGAGAGACCCAGTACTTC.

This rearrangement joins TRBV6-5 to TRBJ1-2; D unclear. The CDR3 totals 14 residues. V was pared by 2 bases and J by 6 bases, with 13 bases between. Germline V gives CDR1 MNHEY, CDR2 SVGAGI. The CDR3 spells CASSYDGRVDGYTF. Written as DNA, the CDR3 is TGTGCCAGCAGTTACGACGGGAGGGTAGATGGCTACACCTTC.

This clone has a handful of counts. One end of the junction fails to match germline, which may point to a read error. The rearrangement links TRBV7-7 to TRBJ1-1, with a possible D match to TRBD1 (5 bases). Per the germline V gene, CDR1 is SSHAT and CDR2 is FNYEAQ (reference sequence). This CDR3 has 14 residues. The CDR3 loop is CASSFDSTNTEAFF. The CDR3 region has the DNA TGTGCTAGCAGCTTTGACAGCACGAACACTGAAGCTTTCTTT.

This clone has more than one count but fewer than ten. This chain connects TRBV28 to TRBJ2-7; TRBD2 matches 14 bases. CDR1 is MDHEN, CDR2 SYDVKM, per germline. CDR3 size: 17 residues. V was pared by 5 bases and J by 2 bases, with 8 bases of the junction left unmatched. CDR3 in DNA: TGTGCCAGCAGTGCAGGACTAGCGGGAGGCCTGGCCTACGAGCAGTACTTC. Protein sequence: CASSAGLAGGLAYEQYF.

The V gene is TRBV7-3, the J gene TRBJ2-2; 7 bases agree with TRBD2. Germline CDR1 and CDR2: SGHTA and FQGTGA. The CDR3 is 16 residues long. The V segment lost 1 base and the J segment 3 bases; nucleotides outside the gene matches: 5. CDR3 nucleotide sequence: TGTGCCAGCAGCTTAAAGTCTAGCGGACACACCGGGGAGCTGTTTTTT. Residues: CASSLKSSGHTGELFF.